This T cell receptor (beta chain) derives from a study of cytomegalovirus exposure and HLA in healthy donors. General observations from the study: Common viral pathogens (according to a later analysis) appeared linked to several of the most significant clusters. Cytomegalovirus status was reportedly diagnosed by the classifier with high specificity and sensitivity. Researchers reported that a few CMV-associated chains were confirmed in vitro as CMV antigen-specific.

At the time of sampling, donors were nominally healthy, though unrecorded immune exposures were likely. CDR3 length: 14 amino acids. V gave up 6 bases and J gave up 3 bases, with 15 bases separating them. Germline CDR1 and CDR2: MDHEN and SYDVKM. The sample holds a few counts of this clone. The antigen is unknown. This PCR relied on a set of 60 Vbeta primers and 13 Jbeta primers. Sequencing used immunoSEQ multiplex PCR; TCRdb keeps in-frame clones, though not all of them. The table records roughly 70,000 clones, roughly four fifths of them present only once. The source is a man between 18 and 35 years old in good health and CMV-seronegative. The source material was PBMCs. This chain joins TRBV28 and TRBJ2-7; a weak D match, TRBD1 (6 bases). CDR3 loop: CASSLIDRIYEQYF. DNA of the CDR3: TGTGCCAGCAGCCTCATTGACAGGATCTACGAGCAGTACTTC.